This entry features one T cell receptor beta chain sequence. This entry comes from a study of blood T cell repertoires in COVID-19. About the study: Donors in the United States, Italy and Spain gave samples during acute or convalescent COVID-19. From T cells, B-cell-depleted T cells, or PBMCs came the material, which was cDNA or gDNA.

The CDR3 spans 14 residues. Germline V gene sequence: CDR1 LGHNA, CDR2 YNFKEQ. The ends were cut back, 0 bases at V and 8 bases at J, with 13 bases in the middle. In the original analysis: Amplification from reference gene primers served as the basis for estimated nucleated cell counts. Clones were read by immunoSEQ multiplex PCR, and TCRdb kept only the in-frame ones, dropping some. D and trimming come from the DNA, and the V and J calls and clone size come from that table. The profile shows about half a million clones, approximately 83% of them singletons. The sample comprised peripheral blood. The sequence was obtained from a human donor in a cohort sampled during active COVID-19. The gene calls are TRBV4-2 and TRBJ1-2, with D tentatively TRBD1 (5 bases). The CDR3 DNA reads TGTGCCAGCAGCCAAGATGGGGGGATTTTAGGCTACACCTTC. The encoded protein is CASSQDGGILGYTF.